This is a list of T cell receptor beta chains from one sample in a study of cytomegalovirus exposure and HLA in healthy donors. Assay: immunoSEQ multiplex PCR; the TCRdb copy retains only in-frame clones and omits some. The data show 50,000 to 60,000 clones, more than 75% seen once. The specimen was PBMCs. The receptors derive from a female donor in good health and CMV-seronegative. The CDR3 runs from the conserved cysteine through the conserved F or W. The order of the fields is CDR3 protein, CDR3 DNA, J gene, V gene, clone size, D gene. D genes are given only for firm matches. Clone size is given for some rows only: seen once, a few or many times, or a class if the clone is expanded.

CASTLSGAPILEAFF TGTGCCAGTACCCTTTCAGGTGCGCCAATCCTTGAAGCTTTCTTT TRBJ1-1 TRBV19 . .
CASSISGGGYNEQFF TGTGCCAGCAGCATTAGCGGGGGGGGCTACAATGAGCAGTTCTTC TRBJ2-1 TRBV7-8 once TRBD2
CASSPGGGQQYEQYF TGCGCCAGCAGCCCGGGGGGGGGACAGCAGTACGAGCAGTACTTC TRBJ2-7 TRBV5-1 . .
CASSLGGQLGYEQYF TGCGCCAGCAGCTTGGGGGGACAGCTAGGATACGAGCAGTACTTC TRBJ2-7 TRBV5-1 . TRBD1
CASSLVPTRGVGEGYTF TGTGCCAGCAGCCTCGTCCCAACCAGGGGCGTCGGAGAGGGCTACACCTTC TRBJ1-2 TRBV4-2 . .
CASSLSGGDGELFF TGCGCCAGCAGCTTATCAGGGGGTGACGGGGAGCTGTTTTTT TRBJ2-2 TRBV5-1 . TRBD1
CASSPGTGSYEQYF TGTGCCAGCTCACCGGGGACAGGATCCTACGAGCAGTACTTC TRBJ2-7 TRBV18 once TRBD1
CASSLDGSPDNEQFF TGCGCCAGCAGTTTGGATGGGAGCCCAGACAATGAGCAGTTCTTC TRBJ2-1 TRBV5-1 . .
CAWGQDYTEAFF TGTGCCTGGGGACAGGATTACACTGAAGCTTTCTTT TRBJ1-1 TRBV30 few TRBD1
CASSSASGVRSYEQYF TGCGCCAGCAGCTCTGCTAGCGGGGTCCGCTCCTACGAGCAGTACTTC TRBJ2-7 TRBV5-1 . TRBD2
CASSLDRGETGELFF TGTGCCAGCAGCTTAGACAGGGGAGAAACCGGGGAGCTGTTTTTT TRBJ2-2 TRBV7-9 . TRBD1
CASSYSRAYSYGYTF TGTGCCAGCAGTTACTCGAGGGCGTACTCCTATGGCTACACCTTC TRBJ1-2 TRBV6-5 medium-sized .
CSGKNRGDTGELFF TGCAGCGGGAAGAACAGGGGTGACACCGGGGAGCTGTTTTTT TRBJ2-2 TRBV29-1 . TRBD1
CASSATAGGRRTGELFF TGTGCCAGCAGCGCTACAGCGGGGGGAAGGAGAACCGGGGAGCTGTTTTTT TRBJ2-2 TRBV5-6 . TRBD2
CASSPQKGAYGYTF TGTGCCAGCAGTCCTCAAAAGGGGGCGTATGGCTACACCTTC TRBJ1-2 TRBV7-3 . TRBD1
CASRQAGQGGEGANVLTF TGCGCCAGCAGGCAAGCGGGACAGGGGGGGGAAGGGGCCAACGTCCTGACTTTC TRBJ2-6 TRBV4-3 . TRBD1
CASDIGVIQYF TGTGCCAGCGACATCGGTGTGATTCAGTACTTC TRBJ2-4 TRBV6-1 . .
CASSQVRDNSYEQYF TGTGCCAGCAGCCAAGTCCGGGACAACTCCTACGAGCAGTACTTC TRBJ2-7 TRBV14 . .
CASSFGRYTEAFF TGTGCCAGCAGCTTTGGCAGATACACTGAAGCTTTCTTT TRBJ1-1 TRBV5-4 . .
CASTGGAGNQPQHF TGTGCCAGCACGGGGGGCGCGGGCAATCAGCCCCAGCATTTT TRBJ1-5 TRBV6-6 . .
CASSFSGTSKNEQFF TGCGCCAGCAGCTTTTCCGGGACTAGCAAAAATGAGCAGTTCTTC TRBJ2-1 TRBV5-1 . TRBD2
CASSFNTGGGTEAFF TGTGCCAGCAGCTTCAATACAGGGGGCGGCACTGAAGCTTTCTTT TRBJ1-1 TRBV7-2 . TRBD1
CASSRTGIEQFF TGTGCCAGCAGCAGGACAGGTATTGAGCAGTTCTTC TRBJ2-1 TRBV2 . TRBD1
CAWSVPGTGGQGYTF TGTGCCTGGAGTGTACCCGGGACAGGGGGCCAGGGCTACACCTTC TRBJ1-2 TRBV30 . TRBD1
CASRGGESWAGYGYTF TGTGCCAGCAGGGGGGGAGAGAGTTGGGCTGGCTATGGCTACACCTTC TRBJ1-2 TRBV9 . .
CAISADSAAGGTTDTQYF TGTGCCATCAGTGCCGACTCAGCGGCGGGGGGGACCACAGATACGCAGTATTTT TRBJ2-3 TRBV10-3 few TRBD2
CASRTGVYEQYF TGTGCCAGCAGAACGGGGGTTTACGAGCAGTACTTC TRBJ2-7 TRBV6-5 . .
CASSIGQRRQYF TGTGCCAGCAGCATCGGACAGCGAAGGCAGTACTTC TRBJ2-7 TRBV5-8 . .
CASSFEGYTEAFF TGTGCCAGCAGCTTTGAGGGATACACTGAAGCTTTCTTT TRBJ1-1 TRBV7-2 . .
CASSYGQGTNTGELFF TGTGCCAGCAGCTATGGACAGGGGACGAACACCGGGGAGCTGTTTTTT TRBJ2-2 TRBV13 . TRBD1